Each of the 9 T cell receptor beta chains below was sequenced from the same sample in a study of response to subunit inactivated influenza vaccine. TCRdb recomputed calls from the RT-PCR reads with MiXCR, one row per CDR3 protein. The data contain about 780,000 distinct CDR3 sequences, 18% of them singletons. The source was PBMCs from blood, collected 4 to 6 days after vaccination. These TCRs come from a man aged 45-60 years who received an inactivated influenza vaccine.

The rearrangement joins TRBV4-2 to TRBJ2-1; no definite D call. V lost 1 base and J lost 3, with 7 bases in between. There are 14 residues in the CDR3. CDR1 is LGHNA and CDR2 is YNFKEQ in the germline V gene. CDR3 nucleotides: TGTGCCAGCAGCCAAGTAGTTGTCTACAATGAGCAGTTCTTC. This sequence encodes CASSQVVVYNEQFF.

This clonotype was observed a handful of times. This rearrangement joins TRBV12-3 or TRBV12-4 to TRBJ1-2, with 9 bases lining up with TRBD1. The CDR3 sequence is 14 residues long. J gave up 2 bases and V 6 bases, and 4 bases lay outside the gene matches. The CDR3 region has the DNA TGTGCCAGCAGACCCGGACAGGGGAACTATGGCTACACCTTC. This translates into CASRPGQGNYGYTF.

The DNA of the CDR3 is TGCGCCAGCAGCTTGGGGACAGGAAAGAACTACGAGCAGTACTTC. Protein sequence: CASSLGTGKNYEQYF. The V gene is TRBV5-1, the J gene TRBJ2-7, with TRBD1 matching over 7 bases. The CDR3 length is 15 residues. Germline V gives CDR1 SGHRS, CDR2 YFSETQ. Trimming took 0 bases from V and 3 from J; bases not matched to a gene: 6.

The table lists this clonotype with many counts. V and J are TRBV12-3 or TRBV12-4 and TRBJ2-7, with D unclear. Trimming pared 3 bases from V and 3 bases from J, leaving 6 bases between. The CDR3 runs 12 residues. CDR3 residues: CASSFLDYEQYF. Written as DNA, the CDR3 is TGTGCCAGCAGTTTCCTAGACTACGAGCAGTACTTC.

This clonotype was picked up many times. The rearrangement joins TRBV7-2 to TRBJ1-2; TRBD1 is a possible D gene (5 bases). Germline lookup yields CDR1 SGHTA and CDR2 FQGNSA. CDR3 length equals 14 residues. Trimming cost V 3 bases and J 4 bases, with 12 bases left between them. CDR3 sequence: CASSLGDSGYGYTF. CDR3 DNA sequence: TGTGCCAGCAGCTTGGGAGACAGCGGCTATGGCTACACCTTC. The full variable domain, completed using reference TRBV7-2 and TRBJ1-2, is GAGVSQSPSNKVTEKGKDVELRCDPISGHTALYWYRQSLGQGLEFLIYFQGNSAPDKSGLPSDRFSAERTGGSVSTLTIQRTQQEDSAVYLCASSLGDSGYGYTFGSGTRLTVV.

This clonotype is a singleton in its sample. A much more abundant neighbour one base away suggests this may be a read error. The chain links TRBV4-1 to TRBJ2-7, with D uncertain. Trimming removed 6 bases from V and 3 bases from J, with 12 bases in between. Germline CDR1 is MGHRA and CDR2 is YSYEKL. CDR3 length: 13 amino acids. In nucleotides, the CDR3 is TGCGCCAGCAGTAAGTGGCTACTCTACGAGCAGTACTTC. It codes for CASSKWLLYEQYF.

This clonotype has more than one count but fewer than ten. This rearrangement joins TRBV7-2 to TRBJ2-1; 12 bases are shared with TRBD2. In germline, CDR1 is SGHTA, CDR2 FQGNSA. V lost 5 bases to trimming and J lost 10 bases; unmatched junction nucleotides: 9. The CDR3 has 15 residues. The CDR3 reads CASSPLAGGRGEQFF. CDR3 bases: TGTGCCAGCAGCCCACTAGCGGGGGGCCGGGGGGAGCAGTTCTTC. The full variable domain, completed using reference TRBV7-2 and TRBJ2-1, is GAGVSQSPSNKVTEKGKDVELRCDPISGHTALYWYRQSLGQGLEFLIYFQGNSAPDKSGLPSDRFSAERTGGSVSTLTIQRTQQEDSAVYLCASSPLAGGRGEQFFGPGTRLTVL.

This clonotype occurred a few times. The CDR3 DNA follows: TGTGCCAGCAGCTTAACCGGGAGGGCCTCGGACATTCAGTACTTC. Translating it yields CASSLTGRASDIQYF. The chain uses TRBV7-3 and TRBJ2-4; 8 positions match TRBD2. This CDR3 region has 15 residues. CDR1 and CDR2 (germline): SGHTA, FQGTGA. With 0 bases clipped from V and 8 bases from J, the junction kept 6 bases outside the gene matches.

CDR3 region: CASRTSGIVSDTQYF. As DNA, the CDR3 is TGTGCCAGCAGGACTAGCGGGATAGTTTCAGATACGCAGTATTTT. The chain is built from TRBV12-3 or TRBV12-4 and TRBJ2-3, with 11 bases lining up with TRBD2. This CDR3 has 15 amino acids. With 6 bases clipped from V and 4 bases from J, the junction kept 6 bases outside the gene matches.